The 32 T cell receptor beta chains reported below all come from one sample, sequenced in a study of blood T cell repertoires in COVID-19. Clones were read by immunoSEQ multiplex PCR, and TCRdb kept only the in-frame ones, dropping some. Of some 290,000 clones listed, about 88% are singletons. Sequencing input: peripheral blood. Receptors originate from a man aged 18 to 29 with active or convalescent COVID-19.

The CDR3 DNA is TGTGCCAGCAGCTTAACTCCCAATGTCGCCTCTGGAAACACCATATATTTT. Protein sequence: CASSLTPNVASGNTIYF. The rearrangement links TRBV7-2 to TRBJ1-3; no clear D. With 2 bases removed from V and 0 bases from J, the gap between germline ends came to 14 bases. The CDR3 has 17 residues. Germline lookup yields CDR1 SGHTA and CDR2 FQGNSA. Full variable domain (remainder filled in from reference TRBV7-2 and TRBJ1-3): GAGVSQSPSNKVTEKGKDVELRCDPISGHTALYWYRQSLGQGLEFLIYFQGNSAPDKSGLPSDRFSAERTGGSVSTLTIQRTQQEDSAVYLCASSLTPNVASGNTIYFGEGSWLTVV.

The gene calls are TRBV7-2 and TRBJ1-1; weak D call: TRBD1 (5 bases). The V end lost 1 base, the J end lost 1 base, and 7 bases lay between the germline ends. Germline CDR1 is SGHTA and CDR2 is FQGNSA. This CDR3 spans 14 amino acids. The CDR3 reads CASSLVQGNTEAFF. The CDR3 DNA sequence: TGTGCCAGCAGCTTAGTCCAGGGGAACACTGAAGCTTTCTTT.

The gene calls are TRBV7-2 and TRBJ2-7, with 8 bases aligning to TRBD2. The length of the CDR3 is 16 residues. Trimming took 0 bases from V and 3 from J; bases not matched to a gene: 7. Germline CDR1 SGHTA, CDR2 FQGNSA. This CDR3 reads CASSLASSGNNYEQYF. CDR3 nucleotide sequence: TGTGCCAGCAGCTTAGCTAGTAGCGGGAATAACTACGAGCAGTACTTC. Combining the CDR3 with reference TRBV7-2 and TRBJ2-7 gives the whole variable domain GAGVSQSPSNKVTEKGKDVELRCDPISGHTALYWYRQSLGQGLEFLIYFQGNSAPDKSGLPSDRFSAERTGGSVSTLTIQRTQQEDSAVYLCASSLASSGNNYEQYFGPGTRLTVT.

The chain employs TRBV3-1 (or the pseudogene TRBV3-2) and TRBJ1-1; D call uncertain. The length of the CDR3 is 14 residues. Germline assignment: CDR1 LGHDT and CDR2 YNNKEL (reference sequence). Trimming stripped 4 bases from V and 4 bases from J, with 13 bases between. As DNA, the CDR3 is TGTGCCAGCAGCCCCTATCTCGAAAGCACTGAAGCTTTCTTT. As protein: CASSPYLESTEAFF.

This chain connects TRBV5-5 to TRBJ2-1; the match to TRBD2 covers 10 bases. V was pared by 7 bases and J by 6 bases, with 10 bases of the junction left unmatched. Germline CDR1 reads SGHKS; CDR2 reads YYEKEE (reference sequence). The CDR3 extends over 15 amino acids. The CDR3 sequence is CASLPGLAPTNEQFF. DNA for the CDR3: TGTGCCAGCCTACCGGGACTAGCGCCCACCAATGAGCAGTTCTTC.

This sequence joins TRBV4-2 and TRBJ2-3; unclear D gene. This CDR3 contains 16 residues. The germline gives CDR1 LGHNA, CDR2 YNFKEQ. V shed 0 bases and J shed 1 base, with 11 bases lying between them. The CDR3 spells CASSQEWQRGTDTQYF. The CDR3 DNA reads as TGTGCCAGCAGCCAAGAATGGCAGCGCGGCACAGATACGCAGTATTTT.

This chain links TRBV6-5 with TRBJ2-7; 7 bases map to TRBD2. The CDR3 runs to 16 residues. Germline CDR1 and CDR2: MNHEY and SVGAGI. Germline trimming cut 0 bases from V and 9 bases from J; bases unmatched to any gene: 14. Here the CDR3 DNA reads TGTGCCAGCAGTTACTCGTCGGGGGGACCCGTTTTCCCGCAGTACTTC. The encoded protein is CASSYSSGGPVFPQYF.

The chain recombines TRBV7-3 with TRBJ2-2; 8 positions match TRBD2. Germline loops: CDR1 SGHTA, CDR2 FQGTGA. The CDR3 loop spans 15 amino acids. V shed 5 bases and J 4 bases; nucleotides not matched to a gene: 6. The CDR3 region has the DNA TGTGCCAGCAGCAGAAGCGGGAGCGCCACCGGGGAGCTGTTTTTT. It yields the protein CASSRSGSATGELFF.

The J gene is TRBJ1-4, the V gene TRBV4-1, with D unclear. The CDR3 is 13 amino acids. The V end lost 3 bases, the J end lost 8 bases, and 10 bases lay between the germline ends. Germline CDR1 MGHRA, CDR2 YSYEKL. This CDR3 is CASSQLVREKLFF. Here the CDR3 DNA reads TGCGCCAGCAGCCAGTTGGTGCGGGAAAAACTGTTTTTT.

This clone appeared a few times. The chain links TRBV10-3 to TRBJ1-2; D perhaps matches TRBD1 (5 bases). The germline V and J ends were trimmed by 6 bases and 9 bases, with 23 bases remaining between them. Looked up from germline, CDR1 is ENHRY and CDR2 is SYGVKD. The CDR3 is 15 residues long. In DNA form, the CDR3 reads TGTGCCATCAGAATGGGGCCTACCCCATATGACAGCTACACCTTC. This encodes CAIRMGPTPYDSYTF.

This clone was found once. J is TRBJ1-1 and V is TRBV29-1; 7 bases map to TRBD1. V lost 6 bases, J lost 0 bases, and 4 bases stayed unmatched. The CDR3 has 13 amino acids. The germline V gene encodes CDR1 SQVTM and CDR2 ANQGSEA. CDR3 bases: TGCAGCGTATTTGACAGGGTGAACACTGAAGCTTTCTTT. It codes for CSVFDRVNTEAFF.

This clone was seen a few times. V and J are TRBV5-1 and TRBJ2-3; 9 bases are shared with TRBD2. CDR1 and CDR2 (germline): SGHRS, YFSETQ. V lost 5 bases, J lost 3 bases, and 4 bases stayed unmatched. This CDR3 is 14 amino acids long. CDR3 sequence reads: CASSPLAGTDTQYF. The CDR3 DNA reads TGCGCCAGCAGTCCTCTAGCGGGGACAGATACGCAGTATTTT.

The chain recombines TRBV19 with TRBJ1-5; 10 positions agree with TRBD1. This CDR3 is built from 16 residues. The junction had 12 bases not matched to a gene; V was cut back by 7 bases and J by 6 bases. Germline CDR1 is LNHDA and CDR2 is SQIVND (reference sequence). The CDR3 region is CASTLSTGGTAQPQHF. The CDR3, as DNA: TGTGCCAGTACCCTCTCGACAGGGGGCACAGCTCAGCCCCAGCATTTT.

As concerns this clone: One end of the junction does not line up with germline, which may come from a read error. The gene calls are TRBV27 and TRBJ2-1, with TRBD2 matching over 8 bases. CDR1 is MNHEY, CDR2 SMNVEV, per germline (reference sequence). This CDR3 contains 14 residues. As DNA, the CDR3 is TGTGCCAGCAGTCAGCCGGGGACCGGGACTAGTTGGGTCTTC. Residues: CASSQPGTGTSWVF.

In this sample, this clone turned up a few times. The rearrangement joins TRBV3-1 (or the pseudogene TRBV3-2) to TRBJ1-6; D gene ambiguous. The length of the CDR3 is 16 residues. The V gene lost 2 bases and the J gene lost 3 bases, with 11 bases spanning the gap. Germline CDR1 reads LGHDT; CDR2 reads YNNKEL (reference sequence). The CDR3 loop is CASSQMRAVYNSPLHF. CDR3 sequence (DNA): TGTGCCAGCAGCCAAATGCGGGCGGTCTATAATTCACCCCTCCACTTT.

V gene TRBV24-1 combines with J gene TRBJ2-1, with TRBD2 identical over 14 bases. The V gene end was trimmed by 4 bases and the J gene end by 7 bases; junction bases not matched to a gene: 8. Germline V lookup: CDR1 KGHDR, CDR2 SFDVKD. This CDR3 has 17 amino acids. DNA of the CDR3: TGTGCCACCAGTGACCAGGGACTAGCGGGAGAGGTAAATGAGCAGTTCTTC. Translation: CATSDQGLAGEVNEQFF.

This chain uses TRBV10-3 with TRBJ2-1, with TRBD2 matching 9 bases. Unmatched junction bases numbered 6, after V lost 1 base and J lost 5 bases. The CDR3 sequence is 16 residues long. Germline assignment: CDR1 ENHRY and CDR2 SYGVKD. The CDR3 sequence: CAISEFPSGNNNEQFF. In nucleotides, the CDR3 is TGTGCCATCAGTGAGTTTCCTAGCGGGAATAACAATGAGCAGTTCTTC.

The J gene is TRBJ2-1, the V gene TRBV11-2; 9 bases fit TRBD1. The V gene end was trimmed by 5 bases and the J gene end by 3 bases; junction bases not matched to a gene: 8. Germline V gives CDR1 SGHAT, CDR2 FQNNGV. The CDR3 runs to 16 residues. The CDR3 loop reads CASSPTGTGIYNEQFF. For the CDR3, the DNA is TGTGCCAGCAGCCCTACCGGGACAGGGATCTACAATGAGCAGTTCTTC.

This chain connects TRBV7-2 to TRBJ2-1; TRBD2 matches 7 bases. The V gene's germline CDR1 is SGHTA and CDR2 FQGNSA. The CDR3 has 14 amino acids. V trimming: 5 bases; J trimming: 7 bases; junction bases outside the gene matches: 8. The CDR3 here is CASSPMTSSNEQFF. CDR3 DNA: TGTGCCAGCAGCCCGATGACTAGCAGTAATGAGCAGTTCTTC.

This chain links TRBV24-1 with TRBJ1-5; 8 bases match TRBD1. The CDR3 contains 17 residues. Trimming cost V 1 base and J 5 bases; bases outside gene matches: 9. Per the germline V gene, CDR1 is KGHDR and CDR2 is SFDVKD. The CDR3 is CATSDLPAGGYYQPQHF. For the CDR3, the DNA is TGTGCCACCAGTGATTTACCGGCAGGGGGCTATTATCAGCCCCAGCATTTT.

J is TRBJ2-1 and V is TRBV7-2; D is perhaps TRBD1 (5 bases). The CDR3 is 14 residues long. Looked up from germline, CDR1 is SGHTA and CDR2 is FQGNSA. Between the trimmed V and J ends, which lost 5 bases and 10 bases, there was a span of 18 bases. CDR3 sequence reads: CASSPGPARGEQFF. DNA of the CDR3: TGTGCCAGCAGCCCAGGGCCTGCTCGTGGCGAGCAGTTCTTC.

The rearrangement links TRBV19 to TRBJ2-7, with D possibly matching TRBD2 (6 bases). This CDR3 is 13 amino acids long. V lost 0 bases and J 9 bases, leaving 12 bases between the germline ends. Germline CDR1 reads LNHDA; CDR2 reads SQIVND (reference sequence). CDR3 DNA: TGTGCCAGTAGTATAGAAGGGACTGCAGGGCAGTACTTC. Protein product: CASSIEGTAGQYF. The variable domain in full, completed from reference TRBV19 and TRBJ2-7, reads DGGITQSPKYLFRKEGQNVTLSCEQNLNHDAMYWYRQDPGQGLRLIYYSQIVNDFQKGDIAEGYSVSREKKESFPLTVTSAQKNPTAFYLCASSIEGTAGQYFGPGTRLTVT.

The chain is built from TRBV7-9 and TRBJ2-1, with 7 bases identical to TRBD2. The CDR3 has 16 amino acids. Per germline, CDR1 SEHNR and CDR2 FQNEAQ (reference sequence). After removal of 5 bases from V and 5 bases from J, the junction contained 12 bases not matched to a gene. CDR3 coding DNA: TGTGCCAGCAGCCCAAAAGAGGGCGGGAGAGACAATGAGCAGTTCTTC. Translated, it gives CASSPKEGGRDNEQFF.

The rearrangement links TRBV10-3 to TRBJ2-5; D may be TRBD1 (6 bases). Trimming took 6 bases from V and 4 from J, leaving 15 bases between them. CDR1 is ENHRY, CDR2 SYGVKD, per germline. This CDR3 is 14 amino acids long. CDR3: CAIRGVPRGETQYF. The CDR3 nucleotides are TGTGCCATCAGGGGGGTTCCCAGGGGAGAGACCCAGTACTTC.

The chain carries TRBV28 and TRBJ1-4; D is undetermined. Trimming took off 2 bases at V and 7 bases at J, with 8 bases between the two ends. CDR1 and CDR2 from the germline V gene are MDHEN and SYDVKM. This CDR3 has 13 amino acids. The CDR3 here is CASSLAGSEKLFF. Here the CDR3 DNA reads TGTGCCAGCAGTTTAGCGGGGAGTGAAAAACTGTTTTTT.

The chain combines TRBV5-5 with TRBJ2-1, with 8 bases aligning to TRBD2. J was trimmed by 2 bases and V by 4 bases; bases with no gene match: 8. Germline V gene data show CDR1 as SGHKS and CDR2 as YYEKEE (reference sequence). The CDR3 is made up of 16 amino acids. In DNA form, the CDR3 reads TGTGCCAGCAGCCGTCTAGCGGGTCCTACCTACAATGAGCAGTTCTTC. Protein product: CASSRLAGPTYNEQFF.

The J gene is TRBJ1-1, the V gene TRBV5-1; 7 bases map to TRBD1. In germline, CDR1 is SGHRS, CDR2 YFSETQ. The length of the CDR3 is 18 residues. V lost 0 bases and J lost 1; bases outside the gene matches: 12. This CDR3 is CASSLALRAGTANTEAFF. CDR3 in DNA: TGCGCCAGCAGCTTGGCCTTAAGGGCAGGGACAGCGAACACTGAAGCTTTCTTT.

This clone was seen once. The chain is built from TRBV19 and TRBJ1-5; D is unclear. The CDR3 is 11 amino acids. The V and J ends lost 7 bases and 6 bases respectively, with 7 bases between them. Per germline, CDR1 LNHDA and CDR2 SQIVND (reference sequence). The CDR3 nucleotides read TGTGCCAGTACCCCCCGTCAGCCCCAGCATTTT. This sequence encodes CASTPRQPQHF.

The V gene is TRBV2, the J gene TRBJ1-4; D perhaps matches TRBD1 (5 bases). This CDR3 region has 12 residues. Per germline, CDR1 SNHLY and CDR2 FYNNEI. V was shortened by 6 bases and J by 8 bases, with 10 bases between the two germline ends. The CDR3, as DNA: TGTGCCAGCAGGGGCAGGGAAGAAAAACTGTTTTTT. Amino acids: CASRGREEKLFF.

The chain joins TRBV28 to TRBJ1-1, with D possibly matching TRBD1 (6 bases). This CDR3 region has 15 residues. Trimming pared 3 bases from V and 7 bases from J, leaving 18 bases between. Germline V gene lookup returns CDR1 MDHEN and CDR2 SYDVKM. The CDR3 loop reads CASSFRRGGGSEAFF. The CDR3 nucleotides read TGTGCCAGCAGTTTTAGGAGAGGGGGGGGAAGTGAAGCTTTCTTT. Filled out from reference TRBV28 and TRBJ1-1, the complete variable domain reads DVKVTQSSRYLVKRTGEKVFLECVQDMDHENMFWYRQDPGLGLRLIYFSYDVKMKEKGDIPEGYSVSREKKERFSLILESASTNQTSMYLCASSFRRGGGSEAFFGQGTRLTVV.

This clone has just one count. This sequence joins TRBV6-5 and TRBJ1-1; possibly TRBD1 for D (5 bases). The V end was cut by 0 bases, the J end by 8 bases, with 19 bases between. The CDR3 length is 16 residues. The germline gives CDR1 MNHEY, CDR2 SVGAGI. CDR3: CASSYSIIFGGPEAFF. As DNA, the CDR3 is TGTGCCAGCAGTTACTCGATAATATTCGGGGGACCCGAAGCTTTCTTT.

The V call is TRBV5-1, the J call TRBJ2-7, with TRBD1 identical over 7 bases. This CDR3 spans 16 amino acids. The germline V gene encodes CDR1 SGHRS and CDR2 YFSETQ. The J segment lost 4 bases and the V segment lost 4 bases, leaving 14 bases of the junction unmatched. The CDR3 protein is CASSLRGTAGGYEQYF. The CDR3 bases are TGCGCCAGCAGCCTCCGTGGGACAGCCGGAGGATACGAGCAGTACTTC.